This TCR beta chain was recorded in a study of blood T cells in healthy people across ages. Findings of the study overall: Lack of knowledge of donor CMV status possibly confounded expanded clonotype changes. Naive T cell percentage strongly correlated with TCR beta diversity. Per million T cells, TCR beta diversity dropped about linearly as age rose.

PCR was performed a second time for about 7 to 12 cycles using a sample-barcoded 5' primer and a J-beta primer mix. From the 5' RACE reads, TCRdb called clonotypes with MiXCR, one entry per CDR3 protein. Altogether some 1.7 million distinct CDR3 sequences are present, roughly 27% being singletons, with the ten largest covering 7.7%. The V segment lost 5 bases and the J segment 2 bases; nucleotides outside the gene matches: 7. The CDR3 covers 14 residues. Germline assignment: CDR1 DFQATT and CDR2 SNEGSKA (reference sequence). In its sample, this clonotype was seen a few times. Its cognate antigen is unknown.

The TCR comes from a woman aged 30 to 39 in good health. The sample consisted of blood. The chain links TRBV20-1 to TRBJ1-2; 8 positions agree with TRBD1. The CDR3 here is CSAATQGGNYGYTF. As DNA, the CDR3 is TGCAGTGCTGCAACACAGGGGGGGAACTATGGCTACACCTTC.